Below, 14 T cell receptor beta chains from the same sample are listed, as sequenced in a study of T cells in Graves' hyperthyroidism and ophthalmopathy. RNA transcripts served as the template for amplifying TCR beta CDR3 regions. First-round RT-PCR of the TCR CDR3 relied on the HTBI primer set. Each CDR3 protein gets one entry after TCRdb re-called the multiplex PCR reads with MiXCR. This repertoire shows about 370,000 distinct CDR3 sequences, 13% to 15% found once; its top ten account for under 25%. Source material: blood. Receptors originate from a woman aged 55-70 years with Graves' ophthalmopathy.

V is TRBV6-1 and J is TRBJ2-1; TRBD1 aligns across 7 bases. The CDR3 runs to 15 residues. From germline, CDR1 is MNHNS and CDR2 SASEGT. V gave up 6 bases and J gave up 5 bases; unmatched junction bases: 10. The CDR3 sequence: CASSPRGSDNNEQFF. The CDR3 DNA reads TGTGCCAGCAGCCCCAGGGGGTCGGATAACAATGAGCAGTTCTTC.

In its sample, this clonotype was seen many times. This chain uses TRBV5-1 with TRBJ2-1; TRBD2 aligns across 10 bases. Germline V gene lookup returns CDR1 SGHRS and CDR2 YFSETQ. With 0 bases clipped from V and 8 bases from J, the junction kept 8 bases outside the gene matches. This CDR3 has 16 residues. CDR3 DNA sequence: TGCGCCAGCAGCTTGGAACCCAGCGGGAGGGGGTATGAGCAGTTCTTC. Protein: CASSLEPSGRGYEQFF.

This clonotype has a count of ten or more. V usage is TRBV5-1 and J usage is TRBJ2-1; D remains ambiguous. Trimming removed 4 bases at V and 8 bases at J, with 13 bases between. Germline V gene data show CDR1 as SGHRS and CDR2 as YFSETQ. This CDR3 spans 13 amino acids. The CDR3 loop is CASSPRPDDEQFF. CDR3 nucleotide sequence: TGCGCCAGCAGCCCCCGGCCGGACGATGAGCAGTTCTTC.

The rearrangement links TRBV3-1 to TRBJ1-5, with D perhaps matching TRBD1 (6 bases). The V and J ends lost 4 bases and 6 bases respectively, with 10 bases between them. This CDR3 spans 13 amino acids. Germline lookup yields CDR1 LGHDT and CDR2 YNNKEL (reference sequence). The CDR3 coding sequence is TGTGCCAGCAGCCCCCCGACAGGTCAGCCCCAGCATTTT. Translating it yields CASSPPTGQPQHF.

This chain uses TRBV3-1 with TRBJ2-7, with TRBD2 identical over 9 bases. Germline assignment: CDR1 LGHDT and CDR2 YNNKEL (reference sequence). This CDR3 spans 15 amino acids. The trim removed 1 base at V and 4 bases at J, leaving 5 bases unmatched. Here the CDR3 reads CASSQGTSEAYEQYF. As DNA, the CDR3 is TGTGCCAGCAGCCAAGGGACTAGCGAGGCTTACGAGCAGTACTTC.

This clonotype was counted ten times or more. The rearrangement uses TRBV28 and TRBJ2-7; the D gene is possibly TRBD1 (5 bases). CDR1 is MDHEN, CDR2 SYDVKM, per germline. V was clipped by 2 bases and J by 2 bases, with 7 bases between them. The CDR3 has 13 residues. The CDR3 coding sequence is TGTGCCAGCAGTTTAGGACACACCTACGAGCAGTACTTC. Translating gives CASSLGHTYEQYF.

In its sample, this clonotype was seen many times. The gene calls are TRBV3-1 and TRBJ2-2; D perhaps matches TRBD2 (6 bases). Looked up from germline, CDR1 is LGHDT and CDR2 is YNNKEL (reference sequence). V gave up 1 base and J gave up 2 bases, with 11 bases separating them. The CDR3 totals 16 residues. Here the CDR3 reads CASSQAPGTNTGELFF. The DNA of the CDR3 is TGTGCCAGCAGCCAAGCACCCGGGACTAACACCGGGGAGCTGTTTTTT.

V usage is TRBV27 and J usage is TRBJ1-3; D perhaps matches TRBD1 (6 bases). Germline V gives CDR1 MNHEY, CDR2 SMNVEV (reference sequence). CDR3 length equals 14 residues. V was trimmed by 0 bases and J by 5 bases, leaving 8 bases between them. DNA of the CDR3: TGTGCCAGCAGTTTATCCAGGGGCAGAAACACCATATATTTT. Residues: CASSLSRGRNTIYF.

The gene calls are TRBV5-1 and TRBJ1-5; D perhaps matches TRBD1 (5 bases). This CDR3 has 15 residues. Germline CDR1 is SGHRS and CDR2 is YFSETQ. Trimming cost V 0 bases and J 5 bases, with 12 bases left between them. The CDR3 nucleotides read TGCGCCAGCAGCTTGGATCCGGGGGAGTATCAGCCCCAGCATTTT. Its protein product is CASSLDPGEYQPQHF.

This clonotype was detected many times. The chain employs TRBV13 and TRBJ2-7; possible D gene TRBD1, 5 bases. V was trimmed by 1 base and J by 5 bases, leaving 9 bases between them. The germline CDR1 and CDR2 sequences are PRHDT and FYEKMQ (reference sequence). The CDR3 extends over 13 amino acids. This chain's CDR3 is CASSLVGQNEQYF. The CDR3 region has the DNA TGTGCCAGCAGCTTAGTAGGACAAAACGAGCAGTACTTC. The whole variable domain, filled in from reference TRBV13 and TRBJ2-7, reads AAGVIQSPRHLIKEKRETATLKCYPIPRHDTVYWYQQGPGQDPQFLISFYEKMQSDKGSIPDRFSAQQFSDYHSELNMSSLELGDSALYFCASSLVGQNEQYFGPGTRLTVT.

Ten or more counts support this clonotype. CDR3 region: CAISVGGSSYEQYF. CDR3 sequence (DNA): TGTGCCATCAGTGTTGGCGGAAGCTCCTACGAGCAGTACTTC. This chain connects TRBV10-3 to TRBJ2-7, with D unclear. V was cut by 4 bases and J by 0 bases, with 10 bases left in between. This CDR3 has 14 amino acids. Germline V CDR1 and CDR2: ENHRY, SYGVKD.

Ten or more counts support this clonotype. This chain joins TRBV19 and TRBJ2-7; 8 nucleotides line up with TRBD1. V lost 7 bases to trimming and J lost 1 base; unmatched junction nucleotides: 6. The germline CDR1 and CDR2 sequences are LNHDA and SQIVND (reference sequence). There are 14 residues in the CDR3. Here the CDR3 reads CASTPTGGSYEQYF. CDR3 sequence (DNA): TGTGCCAGTACCCCCACAGGGGGATCCTACGAGCAGTACTTC. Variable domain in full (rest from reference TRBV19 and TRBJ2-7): DGGITQSPKYLFRKEGQNVTLSCEQNLNHDAMYWYRQDPGQGLRLIYYSQIVNDFQKGDIAEGYSVSREKKESFPLTVTSAQKNPTAFYLCASTPTGGSYEQYFGPGTRLTVT.

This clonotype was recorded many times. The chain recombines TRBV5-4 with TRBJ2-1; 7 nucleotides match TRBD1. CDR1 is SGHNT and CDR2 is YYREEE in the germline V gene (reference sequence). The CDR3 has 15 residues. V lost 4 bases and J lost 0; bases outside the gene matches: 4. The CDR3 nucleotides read TGTGCCAGCAGCCCGACAGGGAACTCCTACAATGAGCAGTTCTTC. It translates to CASSPTGNSYNEQFF. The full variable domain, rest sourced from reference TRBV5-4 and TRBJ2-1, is ETGVTQSPTHLIKTRGQQVTLRCSSQSGHNTVSWYQQALGQGPQFIFQYYREEENGRGNFPPRFSGLQFPNYSSELNVNALELDDSALYLCASSPTGNSYNEQFFGPGTRLTVL.

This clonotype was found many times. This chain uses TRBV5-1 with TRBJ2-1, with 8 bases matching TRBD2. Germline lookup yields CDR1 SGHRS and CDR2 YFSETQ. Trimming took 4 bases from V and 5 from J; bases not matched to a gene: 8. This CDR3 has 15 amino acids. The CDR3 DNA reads TGCGCCAGCAGCACGGGACTAGGCTGGAACAATGAGCAGTTCTTC. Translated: CASSTGLGWNNEQFF.